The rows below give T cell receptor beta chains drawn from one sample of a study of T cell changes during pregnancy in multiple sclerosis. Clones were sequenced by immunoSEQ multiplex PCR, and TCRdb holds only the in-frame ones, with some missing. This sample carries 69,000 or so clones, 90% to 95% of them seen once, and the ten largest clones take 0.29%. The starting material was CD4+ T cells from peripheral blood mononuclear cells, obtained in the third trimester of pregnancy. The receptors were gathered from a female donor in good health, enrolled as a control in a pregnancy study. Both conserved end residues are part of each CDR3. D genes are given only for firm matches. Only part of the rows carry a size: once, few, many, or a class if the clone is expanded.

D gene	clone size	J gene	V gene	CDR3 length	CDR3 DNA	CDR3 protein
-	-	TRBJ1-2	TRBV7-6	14	TGTGCCAGCAGCCCCGGGGGGCCCTCAGGTGGCTACACCTTC	CASSPGGPSGGYTF
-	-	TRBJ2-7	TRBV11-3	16	TGTGCCAGCAGCTTATTGTCGGGTTTCAGCTCCTACGAGCAGTACTTC	CASSLLSGFSSYEQYF
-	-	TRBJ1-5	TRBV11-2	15	TGTGCCAGCAGCCCAACTGGGGCCAGTGGTCAGCCCCAGCATTTT	CASSPTGASGQPQHF
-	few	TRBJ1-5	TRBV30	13	TGTGCCTGGAGTGGAGAACTCAATCAGCCCCAGCATTTT	CAWSGELNQPQHF
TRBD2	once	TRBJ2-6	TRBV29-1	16	TGCAGCGTTCGGGAGGGCGGAATCTCTGGGGCCAACGTCCTGACTTTC	CSVREGGISGANVLTF
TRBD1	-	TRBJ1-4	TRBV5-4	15	TGTGCCAGCAGCCGAAGCTCAGGGGGTAATGAAAAACTGTTTTTT	CASSRSSGGNEKLFF
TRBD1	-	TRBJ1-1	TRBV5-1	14	TGCGCCAGCAGCTCGCAGGGGGTTGGCACTGAAGCTTTCTTT	CASSSQGVGTEAFF
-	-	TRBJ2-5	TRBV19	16	TGTGCCAGTAGTCTCTACCCCAACAGGCCCCAAGAGACCCAGTACTTC	CASSLYPNRPQETQYF
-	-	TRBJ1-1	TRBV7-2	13	TGTGCCAGCAGCTCCCAGGATAACACTGAAGCTTTCTTT	CASSSQDNTEAFF
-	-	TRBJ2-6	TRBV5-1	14	TGCGCCAGCAACGGGGAAGCTGGGGCCAACGTCCTGACTTTC	CASNGEAGANVLTF
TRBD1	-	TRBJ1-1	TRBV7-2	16	TGTGCCAGCAGCCGCGGGACAGGGGGACTTGGCACTGAAGCTTTCTTT	CASSRGTGGLGTEAFF
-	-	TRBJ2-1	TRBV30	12	TGTGCCTGGAGTGGGGGCGGGGTTGAGCAGTTCTTC	CAWSGGGVEQFF
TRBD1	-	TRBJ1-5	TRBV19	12	TGTGCCAGTCAACAGGGGAATCAGCCCCAGCATTTT	CASQQGNQPQHF
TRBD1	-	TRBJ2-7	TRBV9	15	TGTGCCAGCAGCGCTGGACAGGGGGGTAACTACGAGCAGTACTTC	CASSAGQGGNYEQYF
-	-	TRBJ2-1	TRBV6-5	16	TGTGCCAGCAGTTACTCGATGGACAGCTCCTACAATGAGCAGTTCTTC	CASSYSMDSSYNEQFF
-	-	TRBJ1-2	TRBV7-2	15	TGTGCCAGCAGCCAGACTTCGGGCTCCGGACTTGGCTACACCTTC	CASSQTSGSGLGYTF
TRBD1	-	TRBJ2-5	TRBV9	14	TGTGCCAGCAGCACGGGACAGGCCCAAGAGACCCAGTACTTC	CASSTGQAQETQYF
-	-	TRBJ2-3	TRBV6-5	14	TGTGCCAGCAGCCCAAGGGGGGGCGCAGATACGCAGTATTTT	CASSPRGGADTQYF
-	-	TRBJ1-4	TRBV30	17	TGTGCCTGGAGTCGACCGGGACTTGGGGTCCCTAATGAAAAACTGTTTTTT	CAWSRPGLGVPNEKLFF
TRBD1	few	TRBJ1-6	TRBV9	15	TGTGCCAGCAGCGCCCGGGACAGGGGTAGTTCACCCCTCCACTTT	CASSARDRGSSPLHF
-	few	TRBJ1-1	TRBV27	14	TGTGCCAGCAGTTTATCGGGAGGGTTGACTGAAGCTTTCTTT	CASSLSGGLTEAFF
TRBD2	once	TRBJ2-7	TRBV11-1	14	TGTGCCAGCAGCACGGGGACTAGATACTACGAGCAGTACTTC	CASSTGTRYYEQYF
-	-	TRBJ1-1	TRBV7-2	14	TGTGCCAGCAGCTTATGGGCGGGGTTCGCTGAAGCTTTCTTT	CASSLWAGFAEAFF
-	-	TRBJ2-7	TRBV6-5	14	TGTGCCAGCAGTTACTCGGGCCCTGACTACGAGCAGTACTTC	CASSYSGPDYEQYF
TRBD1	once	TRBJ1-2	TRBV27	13	TGTGCCAGCAGTCCGACAGGGGTGTACGGCTACACCTTC	CASSPTGVYGYTF
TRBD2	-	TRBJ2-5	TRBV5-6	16	TGTGCCAGCAGCTTGTTCCTAGCGGTGTTTCAAGAGACCCAGTACTTC	CASSLFLAVFQETQYF
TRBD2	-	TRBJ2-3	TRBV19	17	TGTGCCAGTAGTCCCTTAAGACTAGCGGGGGGGACGGATACGCAGTATTTT	CASSPLRLAGGTDTQYF
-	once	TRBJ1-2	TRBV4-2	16	TGTGCCAGCAGCCAAGACTACAGGGATTACAGCTATGGCTACACCTTC	CASSQDYRDYSYGYTF
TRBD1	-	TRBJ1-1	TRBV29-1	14	TGCAGCCTTTCTAAGTTGGCAGGGGGAACTGAAGCTTTCTTT	CSLSKLAGGTEAFF
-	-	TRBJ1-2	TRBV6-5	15	TGTGCCAGCACCCAAGGCCCGACAGGCGGCTATGGCTACACCTTC	CASTQGPTGGYGYTF
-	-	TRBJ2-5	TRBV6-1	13	TGTGCCAGCAGAAGGGGTCCACGGGAGACCCAGTACTTC	CASRRGPRETQYF
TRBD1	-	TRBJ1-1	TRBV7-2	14	TGTGCCAGCAGCTTAGCGGCTTCAGGACAGGGAACTTTCTTT	CASSLAASGQGTFF
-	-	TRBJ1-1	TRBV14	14	TGTGCCAGCAGCCAAGTGGGCGCGTCCACTGAAGCTTTCTTT	CASSQVGASTEAFF
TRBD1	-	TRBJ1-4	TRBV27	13	TGTGCCAGCAGGCCTACAGGGGGGGAAAAACTGTTTTTT	CASRPTGGEKLFF
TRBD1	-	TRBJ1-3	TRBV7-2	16	TGTGCCAGCAGCTTAGTGGGACAGGGGACTGGAAACACCATATATTTT	CASSLVGQGTGNTIYF
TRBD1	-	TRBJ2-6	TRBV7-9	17	TGTGCCAGCAGCGCAAGCAAAACAGGGGCTGGGGCCAACGTCCTGACTTTC	CASSASKTGAGANVLTF
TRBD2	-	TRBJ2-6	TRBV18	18	TGTGCCAGCTCACCTCTCGAGCGGGGGGGCCCTGGGGCCAACGTCCTGACTTTC	CASSPLERGGPGANVLTF
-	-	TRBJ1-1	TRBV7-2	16	TGTGCCAGCAGCTTACGTAGACAGGACCGGAACACTGAAGCTTTCTTT	CASSLRRQDRNTEAFF
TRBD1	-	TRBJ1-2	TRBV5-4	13	TGTGCCAGCAGCGGCGACAGGGGGCAAGGCTACACCTTC	CASSGDRGQGYTF
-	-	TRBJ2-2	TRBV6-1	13	TGTGCCAGCAGTGATAGCCGGGGCGGGGAGCTGTTTTTT	CASSDSRGGELFF
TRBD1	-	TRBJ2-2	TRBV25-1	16	TGTGCCAGCAGTGACCCCGGGACAGGGGTCGTCGGGGAGCTGTTTTTT	CASSDPGTGVVGELFF
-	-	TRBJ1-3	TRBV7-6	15	TGTGCCAGCAGCTCGTACGCACTTTCTGGAAACACCATATATTTT	CASSSYALSGNTIYF
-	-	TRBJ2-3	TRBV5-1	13	TGCGCCAGCAGCTTGGGGTATGGGGGCGAGCAGTATTTT	CASSLGYGGEQYF
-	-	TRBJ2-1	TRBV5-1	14	TGCGCCAGCAGCCTTCCTTCCTCCGAGAATGAGCAGTTCTTC	CASSLPSSENEQFF
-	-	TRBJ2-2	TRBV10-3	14	TGTGCCATCAGTCCTCGGGGTGAGACCGGGGAGCTGTTTTTT	CAISPRGETGELFF
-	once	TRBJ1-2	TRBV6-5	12	TGTGCCAGCAGTTCGGGATTGTCCGGCTACACCTTC	CASSSGLSGYTF
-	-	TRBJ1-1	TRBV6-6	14	TGTGCCAGCAGTTACCAACAGGGGAACACTGAAGCTTTCTTT	CASSYQQGNTEAFF
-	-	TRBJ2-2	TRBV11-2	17	TGTGCCAGCAGCTCTGATCGGGACTTCCCGTATACCGGGGAGCTGTTTTTT	CASSSDRDFPYTGELFF
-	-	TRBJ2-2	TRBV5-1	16	TGCGCCAGCAGCTTGGCTACAGGGAGAACCACCGGGGAGCTGTTTTTT	CASSLATGRTTGELFF
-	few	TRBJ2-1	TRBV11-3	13	TGTGCCAGCAGCTTAGCCGAGCTGGATGAGCAGTTCTTC	CASSLAELDEQFF
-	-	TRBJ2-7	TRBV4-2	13	TGTGCCAGCAGCCGCAACAGGTTCTCCGAGCAGTACTTC	CASSRNRFSEQYF
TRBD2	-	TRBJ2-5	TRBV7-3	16	TGTGCCAGCAGCTTATCGCCCGGGCTAGCGGAAGAGACCCAGTACTTC	CASSLSPGLAEETQYF
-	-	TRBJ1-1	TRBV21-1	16	TGTGCCAGCAGCAAAGTAAGGAGGGTGATGAACACTGAAGCTTTCTTT	CASSKVRRVMNTEAFF
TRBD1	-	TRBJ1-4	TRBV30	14	TGTGCCTGGGGACAGGGGAAAGATAATGAAAAACTGTTTTTT	CAWGQGKDNEKLFF
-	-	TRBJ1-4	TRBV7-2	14	TGTGCCAGCAACCTACCCGGGGTCCGCGAAAAACTGTTTTTT	CASNLPGVREKLFF
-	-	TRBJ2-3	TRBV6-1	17	TGTGCCAGCAGTGCCCCCCCGGGGCGGGGAGGCACAGATACGCAGTATTTT	CASSAPPGRGGTDTQYF
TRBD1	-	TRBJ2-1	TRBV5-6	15	TGTGCCAGCAGCTTACGGGACAGGGCACGCAATGAGCAGTTCTTC	CASSLRDRARNEQFF
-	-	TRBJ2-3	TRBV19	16	TGTGCCAGTAGTCCAACAAGGGAGGTTAGCACAGATACGCAGTATTTT	CASSPTREVSTDTQYF
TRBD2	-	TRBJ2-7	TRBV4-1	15	TGCGCCAGCAGCTCCGTACAGCGGGGAAATTACGAGCAGTACTTC	CASSSVQRGNYEQYF